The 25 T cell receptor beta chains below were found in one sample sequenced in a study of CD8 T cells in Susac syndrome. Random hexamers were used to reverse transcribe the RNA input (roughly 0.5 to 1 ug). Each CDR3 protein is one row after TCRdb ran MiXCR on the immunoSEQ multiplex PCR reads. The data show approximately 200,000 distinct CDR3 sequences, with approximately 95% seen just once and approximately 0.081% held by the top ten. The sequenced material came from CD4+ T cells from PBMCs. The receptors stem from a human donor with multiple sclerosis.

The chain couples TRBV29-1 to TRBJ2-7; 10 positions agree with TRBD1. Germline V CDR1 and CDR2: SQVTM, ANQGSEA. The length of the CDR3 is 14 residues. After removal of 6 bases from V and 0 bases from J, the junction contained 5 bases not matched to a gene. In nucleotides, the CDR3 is TGCAGCGTCGGGACAGGGGTCAACTCCTACGAGCAGTACTTC. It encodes CSVGTGVNSYEQYF.

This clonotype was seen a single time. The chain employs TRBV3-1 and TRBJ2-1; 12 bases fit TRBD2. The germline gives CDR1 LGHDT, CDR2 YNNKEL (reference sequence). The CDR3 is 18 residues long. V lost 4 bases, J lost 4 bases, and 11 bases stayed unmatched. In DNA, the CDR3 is TGTGCCAGCAGCCGTCTCTCTAGCGGGGGGGCCCATTACAATGAGCAGTTCTTC. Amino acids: CASSRLSSGGAHYNEQFF.

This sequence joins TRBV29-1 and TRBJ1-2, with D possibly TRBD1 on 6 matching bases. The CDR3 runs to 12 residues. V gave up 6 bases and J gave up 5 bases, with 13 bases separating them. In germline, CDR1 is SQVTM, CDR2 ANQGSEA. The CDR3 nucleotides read TGCAGCGTGGCTCAGGGGAGTTATGGCTACACCTTC. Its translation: CSVAQGSYGYTF. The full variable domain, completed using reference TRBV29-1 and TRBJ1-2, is SAVISQKPSRDICQRGTSLTIQCQVDSQVTMMFWYRQQPGQSLTLIATANQGSEATYESGFVIDKFPISRPNLTFSTLTVSNMSPEDSSIYLCSVAQGSYGYTFGSGTRLTVV.

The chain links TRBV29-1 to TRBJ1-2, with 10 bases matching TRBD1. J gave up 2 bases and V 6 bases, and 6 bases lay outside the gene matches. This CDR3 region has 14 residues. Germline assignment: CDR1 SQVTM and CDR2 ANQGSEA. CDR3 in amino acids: CSVQRQGANYGYTF. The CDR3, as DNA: TGCAGCGTCCAGCGACAGGGGGCAAACTATGGCTACACCTTC.

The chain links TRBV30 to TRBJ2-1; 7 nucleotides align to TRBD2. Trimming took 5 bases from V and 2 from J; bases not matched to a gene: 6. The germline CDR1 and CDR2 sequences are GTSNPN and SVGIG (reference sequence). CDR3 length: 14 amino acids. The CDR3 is CAWSGRRTYNEQFF. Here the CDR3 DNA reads TGTGCCTGGTCCGGGAGGAGGACCTACAATGAGCAGTTCTTC.

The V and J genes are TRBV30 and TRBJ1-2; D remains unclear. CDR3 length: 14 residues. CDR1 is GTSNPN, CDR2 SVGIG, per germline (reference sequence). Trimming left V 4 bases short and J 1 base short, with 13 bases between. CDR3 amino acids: CAWTSSAVNYGYTF. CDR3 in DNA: TGTGCCTGGACTTCCTCGGCCGTTAACTATGGCTACACCTTC.

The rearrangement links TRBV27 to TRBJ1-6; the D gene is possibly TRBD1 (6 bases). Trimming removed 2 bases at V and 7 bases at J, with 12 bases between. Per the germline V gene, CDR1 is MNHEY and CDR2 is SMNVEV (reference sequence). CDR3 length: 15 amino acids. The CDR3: CASSLGRGGNSPLHF. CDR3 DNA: TGTGCCAGCAGTTTAGGAAGGGGGGGGAATTCACCCCTCCACTTT.

The CDR3 DNA reads TGTGCCAGTCGGGGCTCCGGGACCCAGTACTTC. This codes for CASRGSGTQYF. The genes are TRBV3-1 and TRBJ2-5; D may correspond to TRBD1 or TRBD2 (5 bases each). Trimming shortened V by 9 bases and J by 7 bases, and 12 bases separated the two germline ends. The CDR3 covers 11 residues. CDR1 and CDR2 (germline): LGHDT, YNNKEL (reference sequence).

CDR3 DNA: TGTGCCTGGGGGTTTGGGGGAGGCAATCAGCCCCAGCATTTT. This encodes CAWGFGGGNQPQHF. The chain combines TRBV30 with TRBJ1-5; maybe TRBD1 (5 bases). The germline gives CDR1 GTSNPN, CDR2 SVGIG (reference sequence). V lost 5 bases to trimming and J lost 2 bases, with 13 bases between them. The CDR3 contains 14 residues. Full variable domain (remainder filled in from reference TRBV30 and TRBJ1-5): SQTIHQWPATLVQPVGSPLSLECTVEGTSNPNLYWYRQAAGRGLQLLFYSVGIGQISSEVPQNLSASRPQDRQFILSSKKLLLSDSGFYLCAWGFGGGNQPQHFGDGTRLSIL.

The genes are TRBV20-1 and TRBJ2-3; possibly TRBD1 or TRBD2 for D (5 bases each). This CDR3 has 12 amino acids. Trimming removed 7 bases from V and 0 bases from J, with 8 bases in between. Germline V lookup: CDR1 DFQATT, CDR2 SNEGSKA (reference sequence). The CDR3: CSGGLSTDTQYF. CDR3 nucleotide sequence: TGCAGTGGGGGGTTGAGCACAGATACGCAGTATTTT.

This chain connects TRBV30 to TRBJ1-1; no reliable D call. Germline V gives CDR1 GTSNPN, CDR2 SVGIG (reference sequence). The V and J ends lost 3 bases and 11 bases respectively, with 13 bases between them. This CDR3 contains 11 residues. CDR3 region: CAWSPRFGAFF. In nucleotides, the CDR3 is TGTGCCTGGAGCCCCCGTTTTGGGGCTTTCTTT.

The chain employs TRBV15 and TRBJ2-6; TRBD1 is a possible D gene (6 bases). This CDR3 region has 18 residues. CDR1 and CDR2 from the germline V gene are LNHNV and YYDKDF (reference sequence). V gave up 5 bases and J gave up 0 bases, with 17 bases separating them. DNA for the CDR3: TGTGCCACCAGCTCTGGGGGCTCGCTGATCTCTGGGGCCAACGTCCTGACTTTC. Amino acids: CATSSGGSLISGANVLTF.

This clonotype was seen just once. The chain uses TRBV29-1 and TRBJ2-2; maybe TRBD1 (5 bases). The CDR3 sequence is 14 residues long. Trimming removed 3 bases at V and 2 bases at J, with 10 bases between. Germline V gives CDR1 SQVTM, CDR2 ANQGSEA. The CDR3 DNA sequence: TGCAGCGTTGAGGGGCAAGCAAACACCGGGGAGCTGTTTTTT. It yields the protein CSVEGQANTGELFF.

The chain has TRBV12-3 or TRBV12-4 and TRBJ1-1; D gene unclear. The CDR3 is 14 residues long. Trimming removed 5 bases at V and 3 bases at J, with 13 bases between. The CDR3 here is CASSPAGWHTEAFF. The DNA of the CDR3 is TGTGCCAGCAGTCCCGCCGGGTGGCACACTGAAGCTTTCTTT.

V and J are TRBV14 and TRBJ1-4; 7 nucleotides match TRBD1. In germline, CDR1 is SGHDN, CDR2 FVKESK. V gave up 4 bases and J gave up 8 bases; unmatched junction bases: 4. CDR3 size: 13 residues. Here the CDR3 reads CASSPRQGEKLFF. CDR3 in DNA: TGTGCCAGCAGCCCCCGACAGGGCGAAAAACTGTTTTTT.

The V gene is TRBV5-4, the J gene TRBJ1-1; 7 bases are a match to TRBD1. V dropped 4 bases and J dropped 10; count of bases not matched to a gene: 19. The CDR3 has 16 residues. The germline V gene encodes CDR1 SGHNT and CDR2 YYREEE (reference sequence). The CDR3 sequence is CASSLETPWLQGGAFF. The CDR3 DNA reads TGTGCCAGCAGCCTGGAAACCCCCTGGCTTCAGGGGGGAGCTTTCTTT.

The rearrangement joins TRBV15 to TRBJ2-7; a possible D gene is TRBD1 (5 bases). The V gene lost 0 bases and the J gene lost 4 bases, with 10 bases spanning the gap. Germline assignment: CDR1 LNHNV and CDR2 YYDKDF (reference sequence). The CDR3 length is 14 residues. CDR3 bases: TGTGCCACCAGCAGAGATTCAGGGCCTTACGAGCAGTACGTC. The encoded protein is CATSRDSGPYEQYV.

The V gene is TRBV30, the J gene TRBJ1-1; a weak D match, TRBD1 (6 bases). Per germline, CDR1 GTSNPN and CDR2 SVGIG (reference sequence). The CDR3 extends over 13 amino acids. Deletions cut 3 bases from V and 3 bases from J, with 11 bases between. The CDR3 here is CAWSLDRYTEAFF. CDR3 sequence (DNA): TGTGCCTGGAGCCTAGACAGGTACACTGAAGCTTTCTTT.

CDR3 sequence reads: CASSRTGVGYNEQFF. The CDR3 nucleotides are TGTGCCAGCAGCCGAACAGGGGTCGGGTACAATGAGCAGTTCTTC. The chain has TRBV9 and TRBJ2-1; 7 bases map to TRBD1. After removal of 4 bases from V and 4 bases from J, the junction contained 8 bases not matched to a gene. Germline lookup yields CDR1 SGDLS and CDR2 YYNGEE. The CDR3 has 15 amino acids.

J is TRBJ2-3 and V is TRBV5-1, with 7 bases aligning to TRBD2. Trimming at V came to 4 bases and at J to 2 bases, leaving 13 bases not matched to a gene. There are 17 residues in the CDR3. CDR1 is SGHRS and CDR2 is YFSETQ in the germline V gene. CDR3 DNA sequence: TGCGCCAGCAGCCCGCTCGTTCCTAGCGGTGACACAGATACGCAGTATTTT. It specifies CASSPLVPSGDTDTQYF.

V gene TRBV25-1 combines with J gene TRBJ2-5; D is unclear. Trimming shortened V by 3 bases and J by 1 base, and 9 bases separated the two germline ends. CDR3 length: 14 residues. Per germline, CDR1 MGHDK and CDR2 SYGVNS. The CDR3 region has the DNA TGTGCCAGCAGTGATTACGGTACCCAAGAGACCCAGTACTTC. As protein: CASSDYGTQETQYF.

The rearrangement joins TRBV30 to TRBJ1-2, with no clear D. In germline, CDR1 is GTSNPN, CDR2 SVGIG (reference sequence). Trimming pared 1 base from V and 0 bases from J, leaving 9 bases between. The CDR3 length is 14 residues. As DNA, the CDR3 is TGTGCCTGGAGTGCCGAGGGTCCTAACTATGGCTACACCTTC. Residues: CAWSAEGPNYGYTF. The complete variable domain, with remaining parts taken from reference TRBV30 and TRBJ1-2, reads SQTIHQWPATLVQPVGSPLSLECTVEGTSNPNLYWYRQAAGRGLQLLFYSVGIGQISSEVPQNLSASRPQDRQFILSSKKLLLSDSGFYLCAWSAEGPNYGYTFGSGTRLTVV.

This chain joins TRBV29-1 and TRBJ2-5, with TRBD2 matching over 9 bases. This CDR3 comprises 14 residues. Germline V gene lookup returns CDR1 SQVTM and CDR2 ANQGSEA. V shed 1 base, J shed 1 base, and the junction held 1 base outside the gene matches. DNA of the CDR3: TGCAGCGTTGAAGGGACTAGCGCCCAAGAGACCCAGTACTTC. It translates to CSVEGTSAQETQYF.

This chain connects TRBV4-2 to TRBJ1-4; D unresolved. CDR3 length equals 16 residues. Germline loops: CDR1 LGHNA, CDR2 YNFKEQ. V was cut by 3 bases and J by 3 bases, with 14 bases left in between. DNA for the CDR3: TGTGCCAGCAGCCACTCCCCGTCGGAGCCTAATGAAAAACTGTTTTTT. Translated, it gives CASSHSPSEPNEKLFF.

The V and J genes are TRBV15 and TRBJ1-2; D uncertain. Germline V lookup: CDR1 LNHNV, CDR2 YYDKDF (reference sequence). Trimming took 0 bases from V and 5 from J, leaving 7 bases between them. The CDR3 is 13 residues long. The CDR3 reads CATSRDGKYGYTF. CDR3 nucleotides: TGTGCCACCAGCAGAGATGGGAAGTATGGCTACACCTTC.